These 31 T cell receptor beta chains share one sample of origin, sequenced in a study of T cells in Graves' hyperthyroidism and ophthalmopathy. Amplified TCR beta CDR3 regions derived from RNA transcripts. HTBI primers were the set used in a first-round RT-PCR of the TCR CDR3. TCRdb redid the calling of the multiplex PCR reads with MiXCR, one entry per CDR3 protein. The table lists about 49,000 distinct CDR3 sequences, roughly 51% of them singletons. The sequencing sample was made of peripheral blood or thyroid tissue (not recorded which). Receptor source: a young man with Graves' hyperthyroidism.

In regard to this clonotype: Sequence at one end of the junction differs from germline and may be a read error. V usage is TRBV29-1 and J usage is TRBJ1-1; D not certain. This CDR3 comprises 13 residues. Germline loops: CDR1 SQVTM, CDR2 ANQGSEA. As DNA, the CDR3 is TGCAGCGTTGAAGAACAGCTGAACACTGAAGCTTACTTT. Protein sequence: CSVEEQLNTEAYF.

Remarks on this clonotype: This may be a read error: a much more frequent sequence differs by one nucleotide. V and J are TRBV12-3 or TRBV12-4 and TRBJ1-2; D possibly corresponds to TRBD1 (6 bases). This CDR3 contains 16 residues. The V end lost 4 bases, the J end lost 8 bases, and 23 bases lay between the germline ends. CDR3: CASSYYTGAGVNGYTF. CDR3 nucleotides: TGTGCCAGCAGTTACTATACCGGGGCAGGGGTCAACGGCTACACCTTC.

In this sample, this clonotype turned up many times. V is TRBV7-8 and J is TRBJ1-5; no reliable D call. The CDR3 runs 17 residues. Per germline, CDR1 SGHVS and CDR2 FQNEAQ. V was shortened by 1 base and J by 0 bases, with 13 bases between the two germline ends. The CDR3 sequence is CASSLEAQVNSNQPQHF. CDR3 DNA sequence: TGTGCCAGCAGCTTAGAAGCTCAAGTGAATAGCAATCAGCCCCAGCATTTT.

This clonotype was seen repeatedly, ten times or more. The chain recombines TRBV10-3 with TRBJ2-7, with 10 bases lining up with TRBD2. The CDR3 has 15 residues. The germline V gene has CDR1 ENHRY and CDR2 SYGVKD. J was trimmed by 2 bases and V by 6 bases; bases with no gene match: 7. This chain's CDR3 is CAISLSGRETYEQYF. The CDR3 nucleotides read TGTGCCATCAGCTTAAGCGGGAGGGAAACCTACGAGCAGTACTTC.

This clonotype has at least ten counts. The gene calls are TRBV6-6 and TRBJ1-2; the D is unclear. Germline CDR1 is MNHNY and CDR2 is SVGAGI (reference sequence). The CDR3 contains 13 residues. V lost 6 bases and J 3 bases, leaving 11 bases between the germline ends. CDR3 sequence (DNA): TGTGCCAGCAGCCCCCGGACGGACTATGGCTACACCTTC. This encodes CASSPRTDYGYTF.

This clonotype was detected many times. The J gene is TRBJ2-5, the V gene TRBV9; D not resolved. V was trimmed by 0 bases and J by 9 bases, leaving 15 bases between them. CDR3 size: 14 residues. Germline values: CDR1 SGDLS, CDR2 YYNGEE. The CDR3 DNA is TGTGCCAGCAGCGTAGTTCCAGCCCATGGAGCCCAGTACTTC. The encoded protein is CASSVVPAHGAQYF.

The chain combines TRBV10-3 with TRBJ2-7; the match to TRBD2 covers 14 bases. V lost 6 bases, J lost 2 bases, and 9 bases stayed unmatched. Germline loops: CDR1 ENHRY, CDR2 SYGVKD. The length of the CDR3 is 17 residues. The CDR3 DNA reads as TGTGCCATCAGCATCACCGGGACTAGCGGGGGAACCTACGAGCAGTACTTC. Translated: CAISITGTSGGTYEQYF.

V and J are TRBV7-2 and TRBJ2-7; TRBD1 is a possible D gene (6 bases). The germline CDR1 and CDR2 sequences are SGHTA and FQGNSA. V lost 6 bases, J lost 3 bases, and 12 bases lay in between. The CDR3 consists of 13 residues. For the CDR3, the DNA is TGTGCCAGCAGGCAGGGGTCGAACTACGAGCAGTACTTC. It codes for CASRQGSNYEQYF.

This clonotype was seen ten or more times. CDR3 sequence: CASSSGQEGSTGYTF. The CDR3 coding sequence is TGTGCCAGCAGTTCCGGACAGGAGGGGAGTACTGGCTACACCTTC. The chain employs TRBV12-3 or TRBV12-4 and TRBJ1-2; 7 bases line up with TRBD1. This CDR3 has 15 residues. The ends lost 4 bases at V and 7 bases at J; junction bases unmatched: 12.

This chain uses TRBV7-2 with TRBJ1-3; weak D call: TRBD1 (5 bases). This CDR3 has 13 residues. CDR1 is SGHTA, CDR2 FQGNSA, per germline. Trimming stripped 5 bases from V and 6 bases from J, with 11 bases between. CDR3 coding DNA: TGTGCCAGCAGCATAGGGGTAACAAACACCATATATTTT. Protein sequence: CASSIGVTNTIYF. Full variable domain (rest looked up from reference TRBV7-2 and TRBJ1-3): GAGVSQSPSNKVTEKGKDVELRCDPISGHTALYWYRQSLGQGLEFLIYFQGNSAPDKSGLPSDRFSAERTGGSVSTLTIQRTQQEDSAVYLCASSIGVTNTIYFGEGSWLTVV.

This clonotype was observed many times. The chain is built from TRBV16 and TRBJ1-6; TRBD1 is a possible D gene (6 bases). CDR1 and CDR2 (germline): KGHSY, FQNENV. The CDR3 is made up of 18 amino acids. V was pared by 4 bases and J by 7 bases, with 23 bases between. CDR3 protein: CASSLTAFTGTLNSPLHF. CDR3 sequence (DNA): TGTGCCAGCAGCCTCACTGCTTTCACCGGGACACTGAATTCACCCCTCCACTTT.

The gene calls are TRBV2 and TRBJ2-3; 7 bases line up with TRBD2. V lost 7 bases to trimming and J lost 3 bases; unmatched junction nucleotides: 4. Looked up from germline, CDR1 is SNHLY and CDR2 is FYNNEI. This CDR3 comprises 13 residues. The chain's CDR3 is CASKGRGTDTQYF. CDR3 coding DNA: TGTGCCAGCAAAGGGAGGGGAACAGATACGCAGTATTTT.

Concerning this clonotype itself: At one boundary the junction diverges from the germline segment, which might be a read error. The gene calls are TRBV29-1 and TRBJ2-5; D is possibly TRBD1 (6 bases). The CDR3 is 13 residues long. Germline CDR1 SQVTM, CDR2 ANQGSEA. The DNA for the CDR3 is TGCAGCGTTGATGGCAGGGGCGGAGAGACCCAGCGCTTC. It yields the protein CSVDGRGGETQRF.

The J gene is TRBJ1-5, the V gene TRBV18, with no clear D. The CDR3 is made up of 13 amino acids. Germline lookup yields CDR1 KGHSH and CDR2 LQKENI. Trimming cost V 0 bases and J 12 bases, with 12 bases left between them. CDR3 sequence: CASSPPDVGYQHF. The CDR3 nucleotides are TGTGCCAGCTCACCACCTGATGTAGGGTACCAGCATTTT.

This clonotype has only one observation. Sequence at one end of the junction differs from germline and may be a read error. The chain uses TRBV7-8 and TRBJ2-7; weak D call: TRBD2 (5 bases). The CDR3 has 13 amino acids. Germline values: CDR1 SGHVS, CDR2 FQNEAQ. CDR3 in amino acids: CASGWQRGYGQCF. CDR3 DNA: TGTGCCAGCGGGTGGCAACGAGGGTACGGGCAGTGCTTC.

This chain connects TRBV9 to TRBJ2-5; D uncertain. Germline CDR1 reads SGDLS; CDR2 reads YYNGEE. Trimming cost V 5 bases and J 5 bases, with 13 bases left between them. CDR3 length equals 13 residues. CDR3 protein: CASSERGSETQYF. The CDR3 bases are TGTGCCAGCAGTGAACGAGGTAGCGAGACCCAGTACTTC.

The chain couples TRBV10-3 to TRBJ1-2; possible D gene TRBD1, 5 bases. The V gene's germline CDR1 is ENHRY and CDR2 SYGVKD. This CDR3 has 13 residues. Trimming left V 11 bases short and J 5 bases short, with 18 bases between. CDR3 in DNA: TGTGCCCGCTCCCTGGGGGTAGAGTATGGCTACACCTTC. Its translation is CARSLGVEYGYTF.

The gene calls are TRBV29-1 and TRBJ2-5, with a possible D match to TRBD1 (5 bases). Trimming pared 3 bases from V and 6 bases from J, leaving 17 bases between. This CDR3 comprises 14 residues. Germline assignment: CDR1 SQVTM and CDR2 ANQGSEA. The CDR3 is CSVDAGASSKTQYF. The CDR3 coding sequence is TGCAGCGTTGATGCTGGGGCCAGCAGCAAGACCCAGTACTTC.

This clonotype has at least ten counts. One junction end disagrees with the germline gene, perhaps due to a read error. J is TRBJ1-5 and V is TRBV19; D gene uncertain. The germline CDR1 and CDR2 sequences are LNHDA and SQIVND (reference sequence). The CDR3 runs to 18 residues. The CDR3 is CASSLEKRQVYSNQPQHF. In DNA, the CDR3 is TGTGCCAGTAGTCTAGAAAAGCGACAAGTCTATAGCAATCAGCCCCAGCATTTT.

This clonotype has at least ten counts. The rearrangement uses TRBV6-2 or TRBV6-3 and TRBJ2-7; 7 positions match TRBD1. Germline V gives CDR1 MNHEY, CDR2 SVGEGT. This CDR3 contains 16 residues. J was trimmed by 3 bases and V by 6 bases; bases with no gene match: 14. CDR3 protein: CASRTNRGPINYEQYF. In DNA form, the CDR3 reads TGTGCCAGCAGGACTAACAGGGGCCCGATAAACTACGAGCAGTACTTC.

This clonotype occurred many times. The chain links TRBV7-2 to TRBJ1-5; 7 bases agree with TRBD1. The CDR3 loop spans 15 amino acids. Per germline, CDR1 SGHTA and CDR2 FQGNSA. The V and J ends lost 5 bases and 0 bases, in that order; junction bases with no gene match: 4. Here the CDR3 reads CASSGDSNSNQPQHF. The CDR3 DNA sequence: TGTGCCAGCAGCGGGGACAGCAATAGCAATCAGCCCCAGCATTTT.

The chain has TRBV9 and TRBJ2-7; D is unclear. The germline CDR1 and CDR2 sequences are SGDLS and YYNGEE. There are 14 residues in the CDR3. The V gene lost 7 bases and the J gene lost 3 bases, with 17 bases spanning the gap. The chain's CDR3 is CASGEVKDGYEQYF. The CDR3 DNA follows: TGTGCCAGCGGAGAGGTAAAGGATGGCTACGAGCAGTACTTC.

This clonotype was observed at least ten times. This sequence joins TRBV27 and TRBJ2-5, with D unclear. V lost 3 bases to trimming and J lost 2 bases, with 16 bases between them. The CDR3 contains 16 residues. CDR1 and CDR2 from the germline V gene are MNHEY and SMNVEV (reference sequence). CDR3 bases: TGTGCCAGCAGTTTTCTTTCCGTAGGTGGGCAAGAGACCCAGTACTTC. This codes for CASSFLSVGGQETQYF.

V gene TRBV7-8 combines with J gene TRBJ1-5, with 8 nucleotides matching TRBD1. V was pared by 4 bases and J by 7 bases, with 12 bases of the junction left unmatched. Germline lookup yields CDR1 SGHVS and CDR2 FQNEAQ. The CDR3 covers 16 residues. The CDR3 protein is CASSSEGGQAGQPQHF. As DNA, the CDR3 is TGTGCCAGCAGCTCCGAGGGGGGACAGGCGGGGCAGCCCCAGCATTTT.

This clonotype was detected only a few times. This chain uses TRBV29-1 with TRBJ1-3, with no clear D. CDR1 is SQVTM and CDR2 is ANQGSEA in the germline V gene. The V gene lost 4 bases and the J gene lost 0 bases, with 7 bases spanning the gap. The CDR3 extends over 13 amino acids. CDR3 nucleotides: TGCAGCGTTGGGGGTAGCTCTGGAAACACCATATATTTT. Translated, it gives CSVGGSSGNTIYF.

This clonotype was seen many times. Lacking the conserved final phenylalanine or tryptophan, this CDR3 likely reflects a read error. J is TRBJ1-2 and V is TRBV4-3; D perhaps matches TRBD1 (6 bases). The CDR3 has 13 amino acids. Looked up from germline, CDR1 is LGHNA and CDR2 is YSLEER. V lost 0 bases to trimming and J lost 6 bases, with 8 bases between them. CDR3 sequence: CASSQDRGHGYTS. CDR3 in DNA: TGCGCCAGCAGCCAAGACAGGGGACATGGCTACACCTCC.

The genes are TRBV12-3 or TRBV12-4 and TRBJ2-7; 13 positions match TRBD2. The ends lost 4 bases at V and 6 bases at J; junction bases unmatched: 3. The CDR3 is 14 residues long. In DNA, the CDR3 is TGTGCCAGCAGTTGGACTAGCGGGGGAAGCGAGCAGTACTTC. Translation gives CASSWTSGGSEQYF.

The rearrangement uses TRBV12-3 or TRBV12-4 and TRBJ1-1, with 7 nucleotides matching TRBD1. V lost 6 bases, J lost 0 bases, and 4 bases stayed unmatched. CDR3 length: 14 residues. The CDR3 is CASRQTGLNTEAFF. As DNA, the CDR3 is TGTGCCAGCAGACAGACAGGGCTGAACACTGAAGCTTTCTTT.

The chain uses TRBV2 and TRBJ2-5; the match to TRBD1 covers 7 bases. The DNA end is a closer match to TRBJ2-7, so the J assignment may be wrong. CDR3 length: 12 residues. CDR1 is SNHLY and CDR2 is FYNNEI in the germline V gene. The chain's CDR3 is CASRTGTYEQYF. In nucleotides, the CDR3 is TGTGCCAGCAGGACAGGGACCTACGAGCAGTACTTC.

About this clonotype itself: A read error is possible here, since a much larger clone lies one base away. This chain uses TRBV6-1 with TRBJ2-2, with 8 bases identical to TRBD1. Per germline, CDR1 MNHNS and CDR2 SASEGT. The CDR3 is 14 residues long. The chain's CDR3 is CASRDRAGSGELVF. For the CDR3, the DNA is TGTGCCAGCAGGGACAGGGCTGGGTCCGGGGAGCTGGTTTTT.

This clonotype was detected ten times or more. The V call is TRBV6-5, the J call TRBJ1-3; no clear D gene. The CDR3 runs 13 residues. Deletions cut 4 bases from V and 0 bases from J, with 4 bases between. Germline V gene lookup returns CDR1 MNHEY and CDR2 SVGAGI. This chain's CDR3 is CASSSPSGNTIYF. The CDR3 region has the DNA TGTGCCAGCAGTTCTCCCTCTGGAAACACCATATATTTT.